These T cell receptor beta chains were read from a single sample in a study of shared clonotypes between healthy human individuals. Generated by immunoSEQ multiplex PCR, the TCRdb table keeps only in-frame clones and is missing some. The sample records 2 million to 2.5 million clones, more than 85% being singletons. Sequenced input: naive CD4+ T cells from PBMCs. The receptor set was obtained from a man aged 18 to 30 in good health. Some clones in this sample may be carry-over from other donors' samples. Both conserved end residues are part of each CDR3.

cdr3_aa,cdr3_length,j_call,v_call
CASSLRGDTEAFF,13,TRBJ1-1,TRBV7-9
CASIPGVRTNQPQHF,15,TRBJ1-5,TRBV28
CASRPRVAIRNSPLHF,16,TRBJ1-6,TRBV11-2
CASSLSGGRNTEAFF,15,TRBJ1-1,TRBV5-1
CAWNVGDRGNEKLFF,15,TRBJ1-4,TRBV30
CASSPGHPGVGYTF,14,TRBJ1-2,TRBV28
CASSNRDRGRTEAFF,15,TRBJ1-1,TRBV27
CAWSVTRLATYNEQFF,16,TRBJ2-1,TRBV30
CASSLGLRSGNTIYF,15,TRBJ1-3,TRBV7-2
CASSRGGNAAGAGTDTQYF,19,TRBJ2-3,TRBV14
CASSSSLLGLEQYF,14,TRBJ2-7,TRBV7-2
CASRPDRGRFGEQYF,15,TRBJ2-7,TRBV6-5
CASSSGSDYGYTF,13,TRBJ1-2,TRBV18
CASSLWLADYNEQFF,15,TRBJ2-1,TRBV27
CASSEPDRGSWDEQFF,16,TRBJ2-1,TRBV2
CASTPGGAQPYEQYF,15,TRBJ2-7,TRBV4-2
CASSERQGANEKLFF,15,TRBJ1-4,TRBV6-1
CASSPGTSGFDEQYF,15,TRBJ2-7,TRBV18
CASSTLGQGGKLFF,14,TRBJ1-4,TRBV13
CASSFSTVKAGELFF,15,TRBJ2-2,TRBV5-1
CASSLAGWAEAFF,13,TRBJ1-1,TRBV7-9
CASSLGGRGREDGYTF,16,TRBJ1-2,TRBV7-3
CASTGTANTGELFF,14,TRBJ2-2,TRBV28
CSVRGLSVNTEAFF,14,TRBJ1-1,TRBV29-1
CASSAWGEGGTDTQYF,16,TRBJ2-3,TRBV6-4
CASSRHAGGPQHF,13,TRBJ1-5,TRBV28
CASSKGGLFVQTQYF,15,TRBJ2-5,TRBV21-1